What follows are 28 T cell receptor beta chains derived from one specimen sequenced in a study of T cells in Graves' hyperthyroidism and ophthalmopathy. Researchers took RNA transcripts and amplified the TCR beta CDR3 regions from them. TCR CDR3 underwent first-round RT-PCR with the HTBI primer set. TCRdb re-analysed the multiplex PCR reads in MiXCR, keeping a single row per CDR3 protein. The sample gives more than 550,000 distinct CDR3 sequences, around 20% of which show up once; over 15% is in the top ten. Sequencing used blood. These receptors all stem from a woman aged 45-65 years with Graves' hyperthyroidism that later progressed to Graves' ophthalmopathy.

The V call is TRBV10-3, the J call TRBJ2-5; D is undetermined. The V and J ends lost 2 bases and 2 bases respectively, with 6 bases between them. The germline V gene encodes CDR1 ENHRY and CDR2 SYGVKD. The CDR3 covers 13 residues. CDR3 sequence reads: CAISERPQETQYF. The CDR3 bases are TGTGCCATCAGTGAGCGGCCACAAGAGACCCAGTACTTC.

Turning to this clonotype: A much larger clone sits a single nucleotide away, making a read error possible. V and J are TRBV12-3 or TRBV12-4 and TRBJ1-2; D remains unclear. V lost 5 bases and J 6 bases, leaving 22 bases between the germline ends. This CDR3 spans 16 amino acids. This chain's CDR3 is CASSILAGPSGNGYTF. The CDR3 bases are TGTGCCAGCAGTATCCTGGCCGGGCCCTCGGGCAATGGCTACACCTTC.

On this clonotype: This may be a read error: a much more frequent sequence differs by one nucleotide. Written as DNA, the CDR3 is TGCAGTGCTACAGAAGAATGGGGGGTAGCGGGGATTTCAGATACGCAGTATTTT. Protein sequence: CSATEEWGVAGISDTQYF. The V call is TRBV20-1, the J call TRBJ2-3, with TRBD2 matching over 8 bases. Germline V CDR1 and CDR2: DFQATT, SNEGSKA (reference sequence). V lost 4 bases, J lost 4 bases, and 19 bases stayed unmatched. This CDR3 comprises 18 residues.

This clonotype was seen ten or more times. The rearrangement links TRBV30 to TRBJ2-7; the match to TRBD1 covers 12 bases. Germline CDR1 is GTSNPN and CDR2 is SVGIG (reference sequence). The V segment lost 5 bases and the J segment 4 bases; nucleotides outside the gene matches: 9. The CDR3 has 15 residues. CDR3 DNA sequence: TGTGCCTGGCGAAAAACGGGACAGGGGGCTTACGAGCAGTACTTC. It yields the protein CAWRKTGQGAYEQYF.

This clonotype was recorded a few times. V and J are TRBV6-1 and TRBJ2-1; D call uncertain. Germline V gene lookup returns CDR1 MNHNS and CDR2 SASEGT. CDR3 length: 16 residues. V was cut by 0 bases and J by 14 bases, with 23 bases left in between. The CDR3 coding sequence is TGTGCCAGCAGTGAAGCGGGTAGCTTCAGTTATTTAAGGAAGTTCTTC. This encodes CASSEAGSFSYLRKFF.

This clonotype was recorded many times. The J gene is TRBJ2-7, the V gene TRBV2; possible D gene TRBD2, 6 bases. The length of the CDR3 is 15 residues. Germline V gene data show CDR1 as SNHLY and CDR2 as FYNNEI. Trimming removed 6 bases at V and 7 bases at J, with 22 bases between. CDR3: CASRRDSQAVKEQYF. The CDR3 nucleotides are TGTGCCAGCAGGCGGGACTCCCAGGCAGTAAAGGAGCAGTACTTC.

This clonotype showed up just a few times. This chain joins TRBV12-3 or TRBV12-4 and TRBJ2-1; 8 nucleotides agree with TRBD2. V gave up 10 bases and J gave up 1 base; unmatched junction bases: 9. This CDR3 spans 15 amino acids. The CDR3 DNA follows: TGTGCCACCCGGGGGAGCGGGAGATCCTACAATGAGCAGTTCTTC. Protein sequence: CATRGSGRSYNEQFF.

The chain employs TRBV9 and TRBJ1-1; tentatively, D is TRBD1 (6 bases). The V end was cut by 0 bases, the J end by 4 bases, with 13 bases between. CDR3 length equals 15 residues. Germline loops: CDR1 SGDLS, CDR2 YYNGEE. The CDR3, as DNA: TGTGCCAGCAGCGTAGAAAGCAGGGGAGGCACTGAAGCTTTCTTT. This gives the protein CASSVESRGGTEAFF.

The gene calls are TRBV20-1 and TRBJ1-4; TRBD1 matches at 7 bases. V trimming: 4 bases; J trimming: 8 bases; junction bases outside the gene matches: 7. The germline CDR1 and CDR2 sequences are DFQATT and SNEGSKA (reference sequence). This CDR3 spans 13 amino acids. In nucleotides, the CDR3 is TGCAGTGCTAAAGACAGGGCCGGGGAAAAACTGTTTTTT. Translated, it gives CSAKDRAGEKLFF.

The rearrangement uses TRBV12-3 or TRBV12-4 and TRBJ2-7, with D tentatively TRBD2 (6 bases). Trimming cost V 2 bases and J 3 bases, with 14 bases left between them. This CDR3 region has 15 residues. The CDR3 reads CASSLFRGGYYEQYF. The CDR3 DNA reads TGTGCCAGCAGTTTATTTAGGGGAGGCTACTACGAGCAGTACTTC.

This chain joins TRBV3-1 and TRBJ2-7; 16 bases are a match to TRBD2. The CDR3 is 18 residues long. V dropped 4 bases and J dropped 1; count of bases not matched to a gene: 7. Per germline, CDR1 LGHDT and CDR2 YNNKEL (reference sequence). The CDR3 is CASSLQGLAGGPSYEQYF. The CDR3 DNA is TGTGCCAGCAGCCTCCAGGGACTAGCGGGGGGGCCATCCTACGAGCAGTACTTC.

The chain couples TRBV5-4 to TRBJ2-1, with TRBD2 as a possible D gene (5 bases). The V and J ends lost 0 bases and 4 bases respectively, with 11 bases between them. Germline V gene lookup returns CDR1 SGHNT and CDR2 YYREEE (reference sequence). The CDR3 spans 15 residues. The CDR3 region has the DNA TGTGCCAGCAGCTTGGATGCAGGAGGTTACAATGAGCAGTTCTTC. It encodes CASSLDAGGYNEQFF.

This clonotype was counted at least ten times. The chain employs TRBV7-2 and TRBJ2-3; TRBD2 matches at 11 bases. Germline V gives CDR1 SGHTA, CDR2 FQGNSA. This CDR3 is 15 amino acids long. V was clipped by 5 bases and J by 4 bases; unmatched bases: 5. CDR3 DNA sequence: TGTGCCAGCAGCAAGACTAGCGGGGAATCAGATACGCAGTATTTT. Translation: CASSKTSGESDTQYF.

This clonotype was counted at least ten times. The genes are TRBV12-3 or TRBV12-4 and TRBJ1-5, with TRBD1 as a possible D gene (6 bases). This CDR3 spans 15 amino acids. Trimming took off 7 bases at V and 1 base at J, with 14 bases between the two ends. The CDR3 coding sequence is TGTGCCAGCAATAGTTTGGGGGGCAGCAATCAGCCCCAGCATTTT. It translates to CASNSLGGSNQPQHF.

This clonotype was counted a single time. V and J are TRBV13 and TRBJ2-1; D unclear. CDR1 PRHDT and CDR2 FYEKMQ come from the germline V gene (reference sequence). With 1 base removed from V and 12 bases from J, the gap between germline ends came to 10 bases. There are 12 residues in the CDR3. The CDR3 DNA sequence: TGTGCCAGCAGCTTAGAGTTTGGCGGGCAGTTCTTC. This gives the protein CASSLEFGGQFF.

This clonotype has at least ten counts. The gene calls are TRBV12-3 or TRBV12-4 and TRBJ1-3; D is uncertain. Trimming removed 7 bases from V and 4 bases from J, with 17 bases in between. The CDR3 is 15 amino acids. CDR3 coding DNA: TGTGCCAGCACCATCCGACCCTTTGCGGGAAACACCATATATTTT. Its protein product is CASTIRPFAGNTIYF.

V is TRBV5-6 and J is TRBJ1-1; no clear D gene. V shed 5 bases and J shed 0 bases, with 23 bases lying between them. Germline lookup yields CDR1 SGHDT and CDR2 YYEEEE. This CDR3 comprises 18 residues. CDR3 residues: CASRPWVMALGVNTEAFF. CDR3 in DNA: TGTGCCAGCAGGCCCTGGGTCATGGCTCTGGGCGTGAACACTGAAGCTTTCTTT.

This clonotype came up many times. This rearrangement joins TRBV30 to TRBJ1-1; TRBD1 is a possible D gene (5 bases). This CDR3 is built from 13 residues. Trimming shortened V by 3 bases and J by 1 base, and 9 bases separated the two germline ends. The germline CDR1 and CDR2 sequences are GTSNPN and SVGIG (reference sequence). The CDR3 DNA reads as TGTGCCTGGAGCATCAGGGAGAACACTGAAGCTTTCTTT. This codes for CAWSIRENTEAFF.

In its sample, this clonotype was seen many times. The chain combines TRBV10-1 with TRBJ2-1; 10 positions agree with TRBD1. J lost 4 bases, V lost 0 bases, and 3 bases had no gene match. The V gene's germline CDR1 is WNHNN and CDR2 SYGVQD (reference sequence). The CDR3 loop spans 16 amino acids. CDR3 DNA sequence: TGCGCCAGCAGTGAGTCCTTGGGACAGGGGTACAATGAGCAGTTCTTC. Encoded protein: CASSESLGQGYNEQFF.

This clonotype was seen many times. This chain's CDR3 is CASSLVGGDSYEQYF. Written as DNA, the CDR3 is TGTGCCAGCAGCTTGGTGGGGGGGGACTCCTACGAGCAGTACTTC. The rearrangement joins TRBV5-4 to TRBJ2-7; 7 bases fit TRBD2. The length of the CDR3 is 15 residues. Germline trimming cut 0 bases from V and 0 bases from J; bases unmatched to any gene: 3. The V gene's germline CDR1 is SGHNT and CDR2 YYREEE (reference sequence).

This clonotype was counted a few times. The V gene is TRBV5-1, the J gene TRBJ2-7, with D unresolved. Trimming removed 7 bases at V and 5 bases at J, with 10 bases between. Germline CDR1 SGHRS, CDR2 YFSETQ. The CDR3 is 11 residues long. CDR3: CASRTAHEQYF. The DNA of the CDR3 is TGCGCCAGCCGAACAGCCCACGAGCAGTACTTC.

There are many counts of this clonotype. One end of the junction fails to match germline, which may point to a read error. This chain uses TRBV12-3 or TRBV12-4 with TRBJ1-2; 9 bases are a match to TRBD1. This CDR3 contains 15 residues. The chain's CDR3 is CASTLWSGQGSGYTF. The CDR3 coding sequence is TGTGCCAGCACTTTATGGTCGGGACAGGGTTCTGGCTACACCTTC.

A note on this clonotype: Likely a read error: the CDR3 ends without its conserved phenylalanine or tryptophan. The rearrangement uses TRBV12-3 or TRBV12-4 and TRBJ1-6; maybe TRBD1 (6 bases). Trimming left V 5 bases short and J 8 bases short, with 16 bases between. This CDR3 region has 15 residues. The CDR3 loop reads CASSPRRGLDSPLHL. CDR3 in DNA: TGTGCCAGCAGTCCGAGACGGGGGCTGGATTCACCCCTCCACCTT.

This clonotype was counted many times. J is TRBJ1-1 and V is TRBV12-3 or TRBV12-4; D gene uncertain. This CDR3 contains 14 residues. V dropped 9 bases and J dropped 5 bases, with 19 bases sitting between them. The CDR3 region is CASVWVASKTEAFF. As DNA, the CDR3 is TGTGCCAGTGTTTGGGTGGCCTCGAAAACTGAAGCTTTCTTT.

The V and J genes are TRBV10-3 and TRBJ2-7; D remains ambiguous. The CDR3 consists of 12 residues. Trimming took off 3 bases at V and 2 bases at J, with 5 bases between the two ends. CDR1 and CDR2 (germline): ENHRY, SYGVKD. The CDR3 nucleotides are TGTGCCATCAGTGACAGAGCCTACGAGCAGTACTTC. Translating it yields CAISDRAYEQYF.

V gene TRBV9 combines with J gene TRBJ2-1; D ambiguous. V was clipped by 0 bases and J by 2 bases, with 15 bases between them. The CDR3 has 17 residues. Germline CDR1 SGDLS, CDR2 YYNGEE. The CDR3, as DNA: TGTGCCAGCAGCGTAGAAGGAGTGGGCCAGCCCTACAATGAGCAGTTCTTC. Translated, it gives CASSVEGVGQPYNEQFF.

Of note for this clonotype: It may be a read error: a sequence one base away is much more abundant. V is TRBV6-2 or TRBV6-3 and J is TRBJ1-1; possibly TRBD1 for D (6 bases). CDR1 is MNHEY, CDR2 SVGEGT, per germline. There are 14 residues in the CDR3. In nucleotides, the CDR3 is TGTGCCAGCGGTTATCTCAGGGGAAACACTGAAGCTTTCTTT. This encodes CASGYLRGNTEAFF.

The table lists this clonotype with a few counts. J is TRBJ1-1 and V is TRBV12-5, with D possibly being TRBD1 (5 bases). From germline, CDR1 is LGHNT and CDR2 FRNRAP. The CDR3 runs 13 residues. Trimming left V 9 bases short and J 5 bases short, with 16 bases between. The DNA of the CDR3 is TGTGCTAGCGGAACACGGGGGGGAACTGAAGCTTTCTTT. Amino acids: CASGTRGGTEAFF.